Reported below is one T cell receptor (beta chain). The table came from immunoSEQ multiplex PCR; TCRdb's copy has only in-frame clones and leaves some out. The profile covers about 320,000 clones, with roughly 85% appearing a single time and under 2% taken by the ten largest. The sample belongs to a study of blood T cell repertoires in COVID-19. The wider study: Sources were T cells, B-cell-depleted T cells, or PBMCs; the material itself was cDNA or gDNA.

V dropped 8 bases and J dropped 4 bases, with 16 bases sitting between them. Germline V gives CDR1 MNHEY, CDR2 SVGAGI. The CDR3 has 14 amino acids. The study recruited people aged about 18 to 95 years across about two dozen US areas. Cohorts were assigned according to the clinical history that participants reported. Exposed volunteers were people who met a COVID-19 case within 2 weeks before study entry. The sequenced sample was PBMCs or T cells enriched from blood (not recorded which). The sequence was collected from a woman in her 30s who had been exposed to COVID-19. V gene TRBV6-5 combines with J gene TRBJ2-3; possible D gene TRBD2, 6 bases. The CDR3 is CASSRPIAADTQYF. CDR3 nucleotides: TGTGCCAGCTCTAGACCAATAGCGGCAGATACGCAGTATTTT.